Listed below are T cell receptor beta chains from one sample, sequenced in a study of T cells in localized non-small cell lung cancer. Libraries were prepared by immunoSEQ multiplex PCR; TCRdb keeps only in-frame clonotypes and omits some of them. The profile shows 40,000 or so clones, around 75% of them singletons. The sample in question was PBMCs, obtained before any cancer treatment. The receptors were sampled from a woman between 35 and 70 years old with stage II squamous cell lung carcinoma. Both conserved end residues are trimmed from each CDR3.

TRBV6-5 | ASSYYGETGELF
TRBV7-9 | ASSPDRENQPQH
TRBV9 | ASIKSGGSYNEQF
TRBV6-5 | ASSYSRPINEKLF
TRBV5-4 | ASSLGGQGARHEQF
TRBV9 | ASSPEVGRNTGELF
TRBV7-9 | ASSPTGNVEAF
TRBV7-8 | ASSSEQGGGTEAF
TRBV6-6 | ASSHRQAPLH
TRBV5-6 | ASSFSRREITEAF
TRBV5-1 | ASSLEGGDESGYT
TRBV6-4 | ASSETAGETQY
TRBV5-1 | ASSWTSGGYNEQF
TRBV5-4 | ASSLITQSYGYT
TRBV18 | ASSPNSVNNAEAF
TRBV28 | ASNEVIADTQY
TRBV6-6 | ASSSLVREGQPQH
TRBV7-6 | ASSFLSGLAGRETQY
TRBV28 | ASSLGGNTDTQY
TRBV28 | ASSSGQNTGELF
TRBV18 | ASSPPGLAKNIQY
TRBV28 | ASSLQRGRAF
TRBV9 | ASSPRSGGASEAF
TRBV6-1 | ASSGQGFGSFELF
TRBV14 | ASRGGARNSPLH
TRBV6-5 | ASSYGGQGTGNTIY
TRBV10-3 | AISESGQGADTQY
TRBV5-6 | ASSLFSEAF
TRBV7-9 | ASSDSGANEQF
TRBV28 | ASSSPPTGGGYEQY
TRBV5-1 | ASRLLPAPQETQY
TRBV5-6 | ASSLGTGPYEQY
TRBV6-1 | ASSVGGGDTEAF
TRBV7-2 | ASSLAHRAVGEKLF
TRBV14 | ASSQVQAGVYKNIQY
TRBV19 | ASSVDGQYYGYT
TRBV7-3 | ASSLLAGQAYEQY
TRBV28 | ASSMQTEQY
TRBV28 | ASSGGSQETQY
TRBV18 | ASSPGQNTEAF
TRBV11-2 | ASSLSQGNYGYT
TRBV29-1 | SAADSLYGYT
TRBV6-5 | ASRRIASSYNEQF
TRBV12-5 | ASAAGAWDTEAF
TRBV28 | ASREALYGYT
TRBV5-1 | ASSFNWDTQY
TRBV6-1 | ASSGGWSYNEQF
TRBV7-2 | ASSPRTSGGPGTQY
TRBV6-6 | ASSLGQGFSYEQY
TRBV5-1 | ASSLEGTGSGELF
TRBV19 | ASSHIQGGGSYEQY
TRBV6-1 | ASSEAITGVNTEAF
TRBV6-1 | ASSKGSRRFGSQPQH
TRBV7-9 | ASSRGQGVTGELF
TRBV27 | ASSELGWGTSGRSRDTQY